This TCR beta chain appears in the sequencing data of a study of CD8+ T cells in alopecia areata. Turning to the study itself: Severity scores in treated patients reflected the percentage of scalp affected.

This CDR3 region has 11 residues. Germline V lookup: CDR1 MNHEY, CDR2 SMNVEV (reference sequence). V lost 6 bases to trimming and J lost 4 bases, with 7 bases between them. Note on this clone: The antigen is unknown.

Isolated RNA was reverse transcribed into cDNA used as the sequencing template. Measured with immunoSEQ multiplex PCR; TCRdb has only the in-frame clones, and not every one. Here the sample spans tens of thousands of clones, 70% to 80% being singletons. Treatment indicated: oral pan-JAK inhibitor, 5-10 mg twice daily. Peripheral blood samples and lesional scalp punch biopsies were obtained from alopecia areata patients. The study's findings and limits: Compared with normal scalp, lesional scalp had higher clonality and more expanded CD8+ clones.

The sample in question was CD8+ T cells sorted from blood, obtained around week 42, from a patient treated with tofacitinib. This TCR was recovered from a human donor with alopecia areata. The chain combines TRBV27 with TRBJ2-7; a possible D gene is TRBD2 (6 bases). The chain's CDR3 is CASRDYYEQYF. The CDR3 DNA reads TGTGCCAGCAGGGACTATTACGAGCAGTACTTC.